This T cell receptor beta chain was sequenced in a study of T cell repertoires in cytomegalovirus infection. Findings and caveats of the study: HLA-C-restricted CMV clonotypes gave the most frequent clonotype in two of eight donors.

A single record per CDR3 protein comes from TCRdb applying MiXCR to the reads. Among about 740,000 distinct CDR3 sequences, 35% to 45% were seen once, and the ten largest hold more than 2.5%. Remarks on this clonotype: Its cognate antigen is unknown. No conserved phenylalanine or tryptophan ends this CDR3, so it is likely a read error.

The V gene lost 2 bases and the J gene lost 3 bases, with 11 bases spanning the gap. This CDR3 is built from 14 residues. Germline values: CDR1 DFQATT, CDR2 SNEGSKA (reference sequence). The receptor was derived from a human donor in good health (CMV status not recorded). Some clones in this sample may be carry-over from other donors' samples. The source material was PBMCs. The chain carries TRBV20-1 and TRBJ1-5, with D uncertain. The CDR3 sequence: CSARNPVNNQPQHL. The CDR3, as DNA: TGCAGTGCTAGAAATCCAGTCAACAATCAGCCCCAGCATCTT.